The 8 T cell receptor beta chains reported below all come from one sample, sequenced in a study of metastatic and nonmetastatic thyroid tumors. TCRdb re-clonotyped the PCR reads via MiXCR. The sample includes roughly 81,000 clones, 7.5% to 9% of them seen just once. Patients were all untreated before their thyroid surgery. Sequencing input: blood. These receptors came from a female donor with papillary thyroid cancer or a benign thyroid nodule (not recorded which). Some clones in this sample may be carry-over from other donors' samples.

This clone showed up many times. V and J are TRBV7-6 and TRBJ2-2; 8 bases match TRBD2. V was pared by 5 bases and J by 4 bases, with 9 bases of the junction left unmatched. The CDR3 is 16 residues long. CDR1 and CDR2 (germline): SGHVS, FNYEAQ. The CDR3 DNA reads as TGTGCCAGCAGCCCAGTAGCTAGCGGGCCCACCGGGGAGCTGTTTTTT. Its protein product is CASSPVASGPTGELFF.

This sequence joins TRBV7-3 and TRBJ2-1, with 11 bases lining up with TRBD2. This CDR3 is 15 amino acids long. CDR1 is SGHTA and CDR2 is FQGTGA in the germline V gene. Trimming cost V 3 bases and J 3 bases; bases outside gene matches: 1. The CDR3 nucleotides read TGTGCCAGCAGCTTGGGACTAGCGGACTACAATGAGCAGTTCTTC. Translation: CASSLGLADYNEQFF. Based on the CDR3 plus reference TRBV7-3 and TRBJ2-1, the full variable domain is GAGVSQTPSNKVTEKGKYVELRCDPISGHTALYWYRQSLGQGPEFLIYFQGTGAADDSGLPNDRFFAVRPEGSVSTLKIQRTERGDSAVYLCASSLGLADYNEQFFGPGTRLTVL.

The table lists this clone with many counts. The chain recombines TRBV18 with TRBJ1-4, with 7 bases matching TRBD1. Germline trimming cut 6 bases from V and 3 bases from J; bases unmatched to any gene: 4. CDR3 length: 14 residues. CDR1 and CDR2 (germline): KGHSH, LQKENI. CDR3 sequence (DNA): TGTGCCAGCTCGCGACAGGGACCTAATGAAAAACTGTTTTTT. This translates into CASSRQGPNEKLFF.

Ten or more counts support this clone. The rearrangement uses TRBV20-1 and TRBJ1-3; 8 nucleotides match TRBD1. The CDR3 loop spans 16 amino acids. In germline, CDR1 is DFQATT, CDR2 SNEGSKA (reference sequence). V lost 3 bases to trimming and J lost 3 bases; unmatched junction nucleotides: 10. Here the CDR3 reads CSASSPDRVGGNTIYF. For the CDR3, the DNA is TGCAGTGCTAGTTCACCGGACAGGGTGGGTGGAAACACCATATATTTT.

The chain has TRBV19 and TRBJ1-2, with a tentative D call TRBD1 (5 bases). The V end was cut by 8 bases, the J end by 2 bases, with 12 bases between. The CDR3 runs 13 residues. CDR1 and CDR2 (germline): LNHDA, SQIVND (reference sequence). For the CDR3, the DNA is TGTGCCAGTTGGGACCAGAACAACTATGGCTACACCTTC. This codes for CASWDQNNYGYTF.

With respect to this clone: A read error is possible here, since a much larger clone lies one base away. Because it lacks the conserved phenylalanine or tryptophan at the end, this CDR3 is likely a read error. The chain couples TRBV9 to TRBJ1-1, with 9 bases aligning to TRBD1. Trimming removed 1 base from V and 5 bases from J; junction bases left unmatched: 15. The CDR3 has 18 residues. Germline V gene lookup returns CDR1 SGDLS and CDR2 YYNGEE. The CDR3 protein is CASSVSHLSQTGGTEAFL. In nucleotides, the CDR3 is TGTGCCAGCAGCGTAAGCCACCTCTCGCAGACAGGGGGGACTGAAGCTTTCCTT.

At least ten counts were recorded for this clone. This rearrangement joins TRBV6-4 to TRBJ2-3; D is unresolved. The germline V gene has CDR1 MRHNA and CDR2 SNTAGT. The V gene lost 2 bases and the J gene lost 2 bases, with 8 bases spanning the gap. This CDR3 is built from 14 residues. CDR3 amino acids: CASSDGRDTDTQYF. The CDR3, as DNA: TGTGCCAGCAGTGACGGGCGAGACACAGATACGCAGTATTTT.

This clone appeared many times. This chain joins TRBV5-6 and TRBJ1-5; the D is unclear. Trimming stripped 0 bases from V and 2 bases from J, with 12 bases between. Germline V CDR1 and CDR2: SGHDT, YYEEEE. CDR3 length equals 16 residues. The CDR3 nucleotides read TGTGCCAGCAGCTTGGCAGCCGGGGAGGGCAATCAGCCCCAGCATTTT. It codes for CASSLAAGEGNQPQHF.